The source of this T cell receptor beta chain is a study of Ad26.COV2.S vaccination and SARS-CoV-2 variants. Background on the study: The donor belonged to the COV1001 Ad26.COV2.S trial arm.

Only a few counts were recorded for this clone. Its cognate antigen is unknown. Here immunoSEQ multiplex PCR was the method, and the copy in TCRdb shows in-frame clones only, minus some. The sample has fewer than 500,000 clones; 90% are singletons. The V gene's germline CDR1 is SGHAT and CDR2 FQNNGV. This CDR3 spans 13 amino acids. V was cut by 4 bases and J by 4 bases, with 10 bases left in between. The treatment denotes: 15 to 20 received Ad26.COV2.S at low or high dose, single or two shots; 5 received placebo; per-sample allocation not given. Repertoires come from day 63 after the first vaccine or placebo injection. Wuhan-strain spike was delivered by a replication-incompetent Ad26 vector. Study results and limitations: Spike-specific responses of CD8+ and CD4+ T cells were reported to display substantial breadth after vaccination. Individuals receiving vaccine had higher spike-specific TCR breadth than placebo recipients did.

The origin of this receptor is a person between 18 and 65 years old who received the Ad26.COV2.S COVID-19 vaccine or a placebo. This chain joins TRBV11-2 and TRBJ2-5; D not resolved. Source: peripheral blood, taken in a trial of Ad26.COV2.S vaccine versus placebo. The CDR3 DNA sequence: TGTGCCAGCAGCTCCGGACGGAGAGAGACCCAGTACTTC. It specifies CASSSGRRETQYF.